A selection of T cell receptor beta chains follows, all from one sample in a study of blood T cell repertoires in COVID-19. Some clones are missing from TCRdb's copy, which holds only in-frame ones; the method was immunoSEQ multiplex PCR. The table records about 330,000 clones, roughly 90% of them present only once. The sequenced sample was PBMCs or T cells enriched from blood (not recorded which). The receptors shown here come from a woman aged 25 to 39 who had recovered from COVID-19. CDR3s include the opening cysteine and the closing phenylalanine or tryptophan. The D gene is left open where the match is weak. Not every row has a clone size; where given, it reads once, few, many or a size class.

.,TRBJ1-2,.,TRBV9,CASSGNRVGYTF,TGTGCCAGCAGCGGAAACAGGGTTGGCTACACCTTC
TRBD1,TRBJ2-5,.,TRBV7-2,CASSKGQGYSETQYF,TGTGCCAGCAGCAAGGGACAGGGTTACAGCGAGACCCAGTACTTC
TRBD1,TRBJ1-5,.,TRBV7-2,CASSFSGTGDTSNQPQHF,TGTGCCAGCAGCTTTTCCGGGACAGGGGATACTAGCAATCAGCCCCAGCATTTT
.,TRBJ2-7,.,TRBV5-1,CASSLASNRPYEQYF,TGCGCCAGCAGCTTGGCCAGCAACAGGCCCTACGAGCAGTACTTC
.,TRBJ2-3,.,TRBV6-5,CASSWGVGLPDTQYF,TGTGCCAGCAGTTGGGGAGTGGGTCTCCCAGATACGCAGTATTTT
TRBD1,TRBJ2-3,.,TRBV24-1,CATSDPGNRGSRADTQYF,TGTGCCACCAGTGATCCTGGGAACAGGGGCTCGAGGGCTGATACGCAGTATTTT
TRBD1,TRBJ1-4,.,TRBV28,CASKDRGIFEKLFF,TGTGCCAGCAAGGACAGGGGTATCTTTGAAAAACTGTTTTTT
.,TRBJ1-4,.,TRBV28,CASSLGGNEKLFF,TGTGCCAGCAGTCTCGGAGGGAATGAAAAACTGTTTTTT
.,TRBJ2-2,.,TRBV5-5,CASSFSGSNTGELFF,TGTGCCAGCAGCTTTAGCGGCTCGAACACCGGGGAGCTGTTTTTT
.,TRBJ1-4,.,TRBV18,CASSPAEGFELFF,TGTGCCAGCTCACCTGCGGAGGGGTTTGAACTGTTTTTT
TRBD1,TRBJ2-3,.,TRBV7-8,CASSLNPGQKRTDTQYF,TGTGCCAGCAGCTTAAACCCGGGACAGAAGAGGACAGATACGCAGTATTTT
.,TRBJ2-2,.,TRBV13,CASSRRTASTGELFF,TGTGCCAGCAGCCGGAGGACGGCGAGCACCGGGGAGCTGTTTTTT
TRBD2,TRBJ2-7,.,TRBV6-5,CARTSGRGSSYEQYF,TGTGCCAGAACTAGCGGGAGGGGGAGCTCCTACGAGCAGTACTTC
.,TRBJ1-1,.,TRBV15,CATGGGMGNTEAFF,TGTGCCACCGGCGGGGGAATGGGGAACACTGAAGCTTTCTTT
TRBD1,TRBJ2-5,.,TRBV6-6,CASSLGQGGYQETQYF,TGTGCCAGCAGCCTCGGACAGGGAGGCTACCAAGAGACCCAGTACTTC
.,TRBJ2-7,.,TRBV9,CASSVGVGANSYEQYF,TGTGCCAGCAGCGTAGGGGTGGGGGCGAACTCCTACGAGCAGTACTTC
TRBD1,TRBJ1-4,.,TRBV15,CATSRDQTGIRLFF,TGTGCCACCAGCAGAGATCAGACAGGGATACGACTGTTTTTT
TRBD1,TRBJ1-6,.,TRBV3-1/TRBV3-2,CASSQGPGGNSPLHF,TGTGCCAGCAGCCAAGGGCCAGGGGGAAATTCACCCCTCCACTTT
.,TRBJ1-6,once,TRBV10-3,CAISAGEVNSPLHF,TGTGCCATCAGTGCCGGGGAGGTTAATTCACCCCTCCACTTT
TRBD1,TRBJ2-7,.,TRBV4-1,CASSQDQMGQNRDF,TGCGCCAGCAGCCAAGATCAAATGGGACAGAACAGGGACTTC
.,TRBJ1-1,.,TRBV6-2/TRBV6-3,CASSLNPGASNTEAFF,TGTGCCAGCAGCCTTAATCCAGGGGCCTCGAACACTGAAGCTTTCTTT
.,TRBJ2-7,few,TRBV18,CASSPQTASYEQYF,TGTGCCAGCTCACCCCAGACAGCCTCCTACGAGCAGTACTTC
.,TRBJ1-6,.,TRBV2,CASSEYIYSPLHF,TGTGCCAGCAGTGAATACATCTATTCACCCCTCCACTTT
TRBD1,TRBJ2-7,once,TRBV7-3,CASSPGQGPYEQYF,TGTGCCAGCAGCCCCGGACAGGGGCCCTACGAGCAGTACTTC
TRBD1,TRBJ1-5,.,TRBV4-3,CASSHRDRGNHQPQHF,TGCGCCAGCAGCCATAGGGACAGGGGGAACCATCAGCCCCAGCATTTT
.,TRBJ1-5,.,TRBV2,CASSTLRGINQPQHF,TGTGCCAGCAGTACCCTCCGGGGAATAAATCAGCCCCAGCATTTT
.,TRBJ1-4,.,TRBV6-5,CASARTTNEKLFF,TGTGCCAGCGCCAGGACAACTAATGAAAAACTGTTTTTT
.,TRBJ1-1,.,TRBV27,CASSSLGYGTEAFF,TGTGCCAGCAGTTCGCTCGGTTATGGCACTGAAGCTTTCTTT
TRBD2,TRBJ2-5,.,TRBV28,CASNSVVGGRIQETQYF,TGTGCCAGCAACAGTGTTGTCGGCGGGAGGATCCAAGAGACCCAGTACTTC
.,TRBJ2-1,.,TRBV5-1,CASSLNSGSYNEQFF,TGCGCCAGCAGCTTGAATAGCGGCTCCTACAATGAGCAGTTCTTC
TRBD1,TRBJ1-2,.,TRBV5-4,CASSSTGVWGYTF,TGTGCCAGCAGCAGCACAGGGGTCTGGGGCTACACCTTC
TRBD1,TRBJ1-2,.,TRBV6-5,CASRDWTGNYGYTF,TGTGCCAGCAGAGACTGGACAGGGAACTATGGCTACACCTTC
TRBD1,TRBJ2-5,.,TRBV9,CASSHGQEQETQYF,TGTGCCAGCAGCCACGGACAGGAGCAAGAGACCCAGTACTTC
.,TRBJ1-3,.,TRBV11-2,CASSSLIRDSVGNTIYF,TGTGCCAGCAGCTCACTGATCCGGGACTCGGTAGGAAACACCATATATTTT
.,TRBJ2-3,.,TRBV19,CASSNQRNTDTQYF,TGTGCCAGTAGTAATCAGCGGAACACAGATACGCAGTATTTT
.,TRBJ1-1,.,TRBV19,CASRRGGPRDTEAFF,TGTGCCAGTAGGCGCGGGGGGCCGCGGGACACTGAAGCTTTCTTT
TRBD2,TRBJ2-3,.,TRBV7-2,CASSAGLAGTQDTQYF,TGTGCCAGCAGCGCGGGACTAGCGGGGACACAAGATACGCAGTATTTT
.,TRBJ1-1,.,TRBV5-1,CASSLSSHGGSTEAFF,TGCGCCAGCAGCTTGTCTTCTCATGGGGGGAGCACTGAAGCTTTCTTT
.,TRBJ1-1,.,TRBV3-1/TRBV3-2,CASSPRRGEAFF,TGTGCCAGCAGCCCGAGGCGGGGTGAAGCTTTCTTT
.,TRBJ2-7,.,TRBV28,CASSRSGSSYEQYF,TGTGCCAGCAGTCGAAGCGGGTCGTCCTACGAGCAGTACTTC
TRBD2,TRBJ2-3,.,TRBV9,CASSVEASGYTDTQYF,TGTGCCAGCAGCGTAGAGGCTAGCGGTTACACAGATACGCAGTATTTT
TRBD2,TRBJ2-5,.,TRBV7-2,CASSSLGTSRETQYF,TGTGCCAGCAGCTCACTCGGGACTAGCCGCGAGACCCAGTACTTC
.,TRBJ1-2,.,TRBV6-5,CASSYRGLYGYTF,TGTGCCAGCAGTTACCGAGGACTTTATGGCTACACCTTC
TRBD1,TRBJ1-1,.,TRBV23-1,CASSQHRGNTEAFF,TGCGCCAGCAGTCAACACAGGGGGAACACTGAAGCTTTCTTT
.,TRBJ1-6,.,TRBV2,CASSVPGGGSYNSPLHF,TGTGCCAGCAGTGTCCCGGGAGGTGGCTCCTATAATTCACCCCTCCACTTT
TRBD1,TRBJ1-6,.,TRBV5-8,CASSWTGLNSPLHF,TGTGCCAGCAGCTGGACAGGGTTGAATTCACCCCTCCACTTT
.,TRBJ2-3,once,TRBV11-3,CASSSRDWGTDTQYF,TGTGCCAGCAGCTCCCGGGATTGGGGCACAGATACGCAGTATTTT
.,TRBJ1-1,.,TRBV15,CATSRVAVNTEAFF,TGTGCCACCAGCAGAGTGGCGGTGAACACTGAAGCTTTCTTT
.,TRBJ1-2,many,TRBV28,CASSSPGGKGGYTF,TGTGCCAGCAGTTCCCCGGGGGGTAAGGGTGGCTACACCTTC
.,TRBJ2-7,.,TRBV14,CASSQDRGKHSYEQYF,TGTGCCAGCAGCCAAGATCGCGGGAAACACTCCTACGAGCAGTACTTC
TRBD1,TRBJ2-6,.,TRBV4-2,CASSQGWDREAGANVLTF,TGTGCCAGCAGCCAAGGGTGGGACAGGGAGGCCGGGGCCAACGTCCTGACTTTC
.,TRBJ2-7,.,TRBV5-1,CASSPESGTLTYEQYF,TGCGCCAGCAGCCCAGAGTCAGGGACTCTTACCTACGAGCAGTACTTC
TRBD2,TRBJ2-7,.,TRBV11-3,CASSLAEGRGDGEQYF,TGTGCCAGCAGCTTAGCTGAAGGGCGGGGGGACGGCGAGCAGTACTTC
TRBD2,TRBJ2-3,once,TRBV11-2,CASSPRLAGDTDTQYF,TGTGCCAGCAGCCCGCGACTAGCGGGGGACACAGATACGCAGTATTTT